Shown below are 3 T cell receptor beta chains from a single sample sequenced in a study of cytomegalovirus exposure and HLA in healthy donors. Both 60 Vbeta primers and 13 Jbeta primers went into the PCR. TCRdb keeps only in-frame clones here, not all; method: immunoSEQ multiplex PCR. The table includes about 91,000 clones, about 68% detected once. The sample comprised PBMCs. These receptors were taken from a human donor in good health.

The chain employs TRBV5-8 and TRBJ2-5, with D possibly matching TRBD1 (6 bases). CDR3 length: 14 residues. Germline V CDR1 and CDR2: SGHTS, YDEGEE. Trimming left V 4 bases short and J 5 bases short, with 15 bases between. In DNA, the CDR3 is TGTGCCAGCAGCGGCGTACAGGGAAGGGAGACCCAGTACTTC. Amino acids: CASSGVQGRETQYF.

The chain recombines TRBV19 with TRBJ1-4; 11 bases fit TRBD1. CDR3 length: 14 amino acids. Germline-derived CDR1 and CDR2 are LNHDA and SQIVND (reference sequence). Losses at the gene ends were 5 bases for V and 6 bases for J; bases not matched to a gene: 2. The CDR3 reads CASSGQGAYEKLFF. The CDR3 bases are TGTGCCAGTAGTGGACAGGGGGCCTATGAAAAACTGTTTTTT.

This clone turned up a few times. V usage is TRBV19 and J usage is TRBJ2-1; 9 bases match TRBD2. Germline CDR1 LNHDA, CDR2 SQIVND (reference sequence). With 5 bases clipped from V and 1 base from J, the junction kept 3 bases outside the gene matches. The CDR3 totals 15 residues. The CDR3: CASSRSGGSYNEQFF. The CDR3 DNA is TGTGCCAGTAGTCGGAGCGGGGGGTCCTACAATGAGCAGTTCTTC.